These 25 T cell receptor beta chains share one sample of origin, sequenced in a study of read filtering for tumor transcriptome and immune sequencing. This library used roughly 430 ng RNA and molecular barcoded adaptors spanning alpha/delta and beta/gamma chains. TCRdb re-analysed the reads in MiXCR, keeping a single row per CDR3 protein. There are more than 35,000 distinct CDR3 sequences in the sample; 14% occur only once, and more than 15% lies in the top ten. The material sequenced was a population of CD138-negative cells sorted from bone marrow. The receptors stem from a donor at least 40 years old with multiple myeloma.

This clonotype was picked up many times. J is TRBJ2-1 and V is TRBV29-1; TRBD1 aligns across 7 bases. Trimming removed 2 bases from V and 0 bases from J; junction bases left unmatched: 4. CDR1 and CDR2 (germline): SQVTM, ANQGSEA. The CDR3 extends over 15 amino acids. CDR3 in amino acids: CSVERGHSSYNEQFF. The CDR3 DNA sequence: TGCAGCGTTGAAAGGGGGCATAGCTCCTACAATGAGCAGTTCTTC.

This clonotype was detected ten times or more. The chain has TRBV3-1 and TRBJ2-1; TRBD2 matches at 8 bases. V dropped 4 bases and J dropped 6; count of bases not matched to a gene: 5. CDR3 length: 14 amino acids. Germline V CDR1 and CDR2: LGHDT, YNNKEL (reference sequence). CDR3 sequence reads: CASSPGGLVNEQFF. The CDR3 region has the DNA TGTGCCAGCAGCCCGGGGGGACTAGTCAATGAGCAGTTCTTC.

The sample holds one count of this clonotype. A single base separates this from a much larger clone, so it may be a read error. The chain is built from TRBV6-1 and TRBJ1-1, with D possibly being TRBD1 (5 bases). This CDR3 has 13 amino acids. The germline gives CDR1 MNHNS, CDR2 SASEGT. V gave up 11 bases and J gave up 6 bases, with 19 bases separating them. The CDR3 DNA reads as TGTGCCGGCCGCAGGGACTCGTTCGCTGAAGCTTTCTTT. This codes for CAGRRDSFAEAFF.

A word on this clonotype: A far larger clone is one base from this, pointing to a likely read error. This sequence joins TRBV27 and TRBJ1-6, with D perhaps TRBD1 (5 bases). TRBJ1-1 explains the end of the DNA better; the J call may be wrong. Germline V CDR1 and CDR2: MNHEY, SMNVEV (reference sequence). CDR3 length: 16 amino acids. Written as DNA, the CDR3 is TGTGCCAGCAGTTTAGGGACCGCACCAGATACACGGAGAGCTTTCTTT. It encodes CASSLGTAPDTRRAFF.

This clonotype showed up many times. The chain has TRBV7-9 and TRBJ2-1; D is ambiguous. The CDR3 consists of 14 residues. Germline V lookup: CDR1 SEHNR, CDR2 FQNEAQ (reference sequence). V was shortened by 4 bases and J by 1 base, with 8 bases between the two germline ends. The DNA of the CDR3 is TGTGCCAGCAGCTCTCAGGCGTCCTACAATGAGCAGTTCTTC. Protein sequence: CASSSQASYNEQFF.

This clonotype was picked up many times. The rearrangement links TRBV20-1 to TRBJ1-1; D call uncertain. V was pared by 1 base and J by 0 bases, with 3 bases between. The CDR3 sequence is 12 residues long. Per germline, CDR1 DFQATT and CDR2 SNEGSKA (reference sequence). CDR3 residues: CSARVLNTEAFF. The DNA of the CDR3 is TGCAGTGCTAGAGTCTTGAACACTGAAGCTTTCTTT.

This chain's CDR3 is CASSAEARRAGAQYF. The CDR3 DNA reads as TGTGCCAGTAGTGCTGAGGCTAGGAGAGCAGGGGCCCAGTACTTC. This rearrangement joins TRBV19 to TRBJ2-5, with TRBD1 as a possible D gene (6 bases). The V and J ends lost 5 bases and 9 bases respectively, with 22 bases between them. Germline V gene sequence: CDR1 LNHDA, CDR2 SQIVND (reference sequence). This CDR3 has 15 amino acids.

Many counts were recorded for this clonotype. J is TRBJ1-6 and V is TRBV30; D is unclear. Germline CDR1 is GTSNPN and CDR2 is SVGIG (reference sequence). The CDR3 runs to 15 residues. V was cut by 2 bases and J by 0 bases, with 8 bases left in between. This CDR3 is CAWSRLTSYNSPLHF. The CDR3 DNA is TGTGCCTGGAGTCGTTTGACCTCCTATAATTCACCCCTCCACTTT.

Ten or more counts support this clonotype. This chain joins TRBV13 and TRBJ1-2; 7 bases are a match to TRBD1. V lost 3 bases to trimming and J lost 0 bases; unmatched junction nucleotides: 10. CDR3 size: 17 residues. In germline, CDR1 is PRHDT, CDR2 FYEKMQ (reference sequence). The CDR3 spells CASSLEGQMPANYGYTF. The DNA of the CDR3 is TGTGCCAGCAGCTTGGAGGGACAGATGCCTGCTAACTATGGCTACACCTTC.

This clonotype was counted between two and nine times. Its ends do not fully match the called genes, so a read error is possible. The chain uses TRBV7-2 and TRBJ1-1; D is uncertain. The CDR3 spans 13 residues. The germline V gene has CDR1 SGHTA and CDR2 FQGNSA. The CDR3 DNA reads TGTGCCTGCAGCTTCTCAGTTAACACTGAAGCTCTCTTT. This gives the protein CACSFSVNTEALF. Drawing the rest from reference TRBV7-2 and TRBJ1-1, the complete variable domain is GAGVSQSPSNKVTEKGKDVELRCDPISGHTALYWYRQSLGQGLEFLIYFQGNSAPDKSGLPSDRFSAERTGGSVSTLTIQRTQQEDSAVYLCACSFSVNTEALFGQGTRLTVV.

This clonotype was counted a few times. CDR3 sequence reads: CSVDTSTDTQYF. As DNA, the CDR3 is TGCAGCGTTGACACCAGCACAGATACGCAGTATTTT. This chain joins TRBV29-1 and TRBJ2-3; D is uncertain. V was clipped by 3 bases and J by 0 bases, with 4 bases between them. Germline CDR1 and CDR2: SQVTM and ANQGSEA. This CDR3 contains 12 residues.

There are many counts of this clonotype. The V call is TRBV7-9, the J call TRBJ2-3; 9 positions agree with TRBD1. This CDR3 has 15 amino acids. The V and J ends lost 5 bases and 4 bases, in that order; junction bases with no gene match: 7. Per the germline V gene, CDR1 is SEHNR and CDR2 is FQNEAQ (reference sequence). CDR3 sequence reads: CASSLRDRAADTQYF. The DNA for the CDR3 is TGTGCCAGCAGCCTACGGGACAGGGCAGCAGATACGCAGTATTTT.

This clonotype came up many times. The chain couples TRBV7-9 to TRBJ2-7; D is possibly TRBD2 (5 bases). Trimming took 1 base from V and 3 from J, leaving 10 bases between them. The CDR3 totals 14 residues. Per the germline V gene, CDR1 is SEHNR and CDR2 is FQNEAQ (reference sequence). The CDR3 sequence is CASSLVAGVYEQYF. The CDR3 DNA is TGTGCCAGCAGCTTAGTTGCCGGGGTCTACGAGCAGTACTTC.

This clonotype has at least ten counts. The chain combines TRBV20-1 with TRBJ2-5, with D perhaps TRBD2 (6 bases). V lost 6 bases to trimming and J lost 5 bases, with 16 bases between them. CDR1 DFQATT and CDR2 SNEGSKA come from the germline V gene (reference sequence). This CDR3 region has 13 residues. The CDR3 DNA is TGCAGTGCCCGGACTACCGTTCGGGAGACCCAGTACTTC. It is translated as CSARTTVRETQYF.

This clonotype has at least ten counts. With a much larger clone just one base away, this may be a read error. This chain connects TRBV5-1 to TRBJ2-1, with unresolved D. Germline-derived CDR1 and CDR2 are SGHRS and YFSETQ. The CDR3 length is 11 residues. The CDR3 DNA reads TGCGCCAGCAGCTTCTTTAATGGGCAGTTCTTC. Translating gives CASSFFNGQFF. The complete variable domain, with remaining parts taken from reference TRBV5-1 and TRBJ2-1, reads KAGVTQTPRYLIKTRGQQVTLSCSPISGHRSVSWYQQTPGQGLQFLFEYFSETQRNKGNFPGRFSGRQFSNSRSEMNVSTLELGDSALYLCASSFFNGQFFGPGTRLTVL.

This clonotype has more than one count but fewer than ten. Sequence at one end of the junction differs from germline and may be a read error. J is TRBJ2-7 and V is TRBV24-1, with a possible D match to TRBD2 (6 bases). The length of the CDR3 is 14 residues. CDR1 and CDR2 from the germline V gene are KGHDR and SFDVKD. CDR3 in DNA: TGTGCCGCCAGTGACAGCGGGCGAGGCTACAAGCAGTACTTC. Translation: CAASDSGRGYKQYF.

This clonotype showed up many times. This chain uses TRBV12-5 with TRBJ2-1; 16 positions match TRBD2. CDR3 length: 19 residues. V was clipped by 1 base and J by 6 bases; unmatched bases: 9. CDR1 LGHNT and CDR2 FRNRAP come from the germline V gene. The CDR3 protein is CASGLARGTSGGVSNEQFF. The CDR3 nucleotides are TGTGCTAGTGGTTTGGCCCGAGGGACTAGCGGGGGGGTGAGCAATGAGCAGTTCTTC.

V gene TRBV20-1 combines with J gene TRBJ1-1; no definite D call. The CDR3 has 12 residues. Germline lookup yields CDR1 DFQATT and CDR2 SNEGSKA (reference sequence). CDR3 sequence (DNA): TGCAGCTCCGCAGCAGGGAACACTGAAGCTTTCTTT. Its protein product is CSSAAGNTEAFF.

This clonotype was seen ten or more times. For the CDR3, the DNA is TGTGCCAGCAAACGGGACAGCAGCAATCAGCCCCAGCATTTT. Translating it yields CASKRDSSNQPQHF. The V gene is TRBV12-3 or TRBV12-4, the J gene TRBJ1-5, with 7 bases lining up with TRBD1. This CDR3 contains 14 residues. Trimming removed 7 bases from V and 1 base from J; junction bases left unmatched: 4.

With respect to this clonotype: This could be a read error, since a much larger clone is one nucleotide away. The rearrangement joins TRBV6-2 or TRBV6-3 to TRBJ2-1; tentatively, D is TRBD2 (5 bases). Germline CDR1 reads MNHEY; CDR2 reads SVGEGT. The CDR3 totals 16 residues. CDR3 protein: CASSGSWTGRYNEQLF. CDR3 in DNA: TGTGCCAGCAGTGGGTCTTGGACTGGTCGATACAATGAGCAGCTCTTC.

By share of the sample, this clonotype is medium-sized. The rearrangement joins TRBV7-9 to TRBJ2-5, with 7 bases lining up with TRBD2. The CDR3 has 15 residues. J gave up 3 bases and V 1 base, and 5 bases lay outside the gene matches. In germline, CDR1 is SEHNR, CDR2 FQNEAQ (reference sequence). CDR3 DNA: TGTGCCAGCAGCTTAGAGACTAGCAATGAAGAGACCCAGTACTTC. It translates to CASSLETSNEETQYF.

This clonotype was seen many times. The chain is built from TRBV15 and TRBJ2-3, with unresolved D. The V gene's germline CDR1 is LNHNV and CDR2 YYDKDF (reference sequence). The CDR3 totals 14 residues. The V end lost 0 bases, the J end lost 4 bases, and 8 bases lay between the germline ends. The CDR3 protein is CATSRDNSADTQYF. The DNA of the CDR3 is TGTGCCACCAGCAGAGATAATTCAGCAGATACGCAGTATTTT.

This clonotype occurred many times. The chain has TRBV20-1 and TRBJ2-7; no definite D call. V was clipped by 0 bases and J by 4 bases, with 13 bases between them. The CDR3 covers 14 residues. Per germline, CDR1 DFQATT and CDR2 SNEGSKA (reference sequence). CDR3 sequence reads: CSARDLRVRYEQYF. Written as DNA, the CDR3 is TGCAGTGCTAGAGATCTAAGGGTCCGGTACGAGCAGTACTTC.

This clonotype has a handful of counts. This could be a read error, since a much larger clone is one nucleotide away. The CDR3 DNA follows: TGCGCCAGCAGCTTCGGGACAGCAGAGAACACTGAAGCTTTCTTT. Its translation: CASSFGTAENTEAFF. The chain recombines TRBV5-1 with TRBJ1-1, with 7 bases aligning to TRBD1. This CDR3 region has 15 residues. The germline gives CDR1 SGHRS, CDR2 YFSETQ. V gave up 2 bases and J gave up 1 base; unmatched junction bases: 5.

This clonotype was detected many times. V usage is TRBV10-2 and J usage is TRBJ1-3, with D possibly being TRBD1 (6 bases). CDR3 length: 15 residues. Germline CDR1 is WSHSY and CDR2 is SAAADI. Between the trimmed V and J ends, which lost 8 bases and 7 bases, there was a span of 21 bases. In DNA form, the CDR3 reads TGCGCCAGCCTGACAGGAGTCGGAGTGGGGAACACCATATATTTT. Its translation: CASLTGVGVGNTIYF.